This entry lists 20 T cell receptor beta chains sequenced from one sample in a study of control samples from healthy donors and cancer patients. Method: immunoSEQ multiplex PCR; TCRdb's copy keeps in-frame clones and lacks some. The table lists about 180,000 clones, around 90% of them singletons, with around 1.4% in the top ten. The sequencing sample was made of blood. These receptors were taken from a young man in good health.

The rearrangement uses TRBV12-3 or TRBV12-4 and TRBJ2-2, with D uncertain. This CDR3 spans 13 amino acids. V lost 2 bases and J lost 7, with 8 bases in between. As DNA, the CDR3 is TGTGCCAGCAGTTTAAAGGGAAACGGGGAGCTGTTTTTT. This gives the protein CASSLKGNGELFF.

The chain joins TRBV7-9 to TRBJ1-1; D ambiguous. The CDR3 runs 17 residues. Germline values: CDR1 SEHNR, CDR2 FQNEAQ (reference sequence). V was trimmed by 1 base and J by 5 bases, leaving 20 bases between them. CDR3 sequence: CASSLGDDTPGQTEAFF. DNA of the CDR3: TGTGCCAGCAGCTTAGGGGATGACACTCCGGGTCAGACTGAAGCTTTCTTT.

The CDR3 DNA reads as TGTGCCAGCAGTGAATTTGTGCAGGGTGGTCAGCCCCAGCATTTT. It translates to CASSEFVQGGQPQHF. The rearrangement links TRBV6-1 to TRBJ1-5; TRBD1 might be the D (5 bases). Per germline, CDR1 MNHNS and CDR2 SASEGT. CDR3 length: 15 residues. Trimming shortened V by 2 bases and J by 6 bases, and 14 bases separated the two germline ends.

The count of this clone is one. The chain employs TRBV27 and TRBJ2-1; possibly TRBD2 for D (6 bases). The CDR3 spans 15 residues. CDR1 is MNHEY, CDR2 SMNVEV, per germline (reference sequence). The V and J ends lost 2 bases and 4 bases respectively, with 12 bases between them. The chain's CDR3 is CASSLGAREYNEQFF. CDR3 coding DNA: TGTGCCAGCAGTTTAGGGGCCCGGGAGTACAATGAGCAGTTCTTC.

V usage is TRBV18 and J usage is TRBJ1-2; tentative D call: TRBD1 (5 bases). Deletions cut 2 bases from V and 3 bases from J, with 13 bases between. The CDR3 has 15 residues. The germline V gene has CDR1 KGHSH and CDR2 LQKENI. CDR3 protein: CASSPVGDEDYGYTF. The CDR3 DNA sequence: TGTGCCAGCTCACCAGTGGGGGACGAGGACTATGGCTACACCTTC.

The V call is TRBV19, the J call TRBJ2-4; D might be TRBD2 (5 bases). CDR1 and CDR2 from the germline V gene are LNHDA and SQIVND (reference sequence). V was clipped by 4 bases and J by 0 bases, with 10 bases between them. The CDR3 totals 15 residues. The DNA for the CDR3 is TGTGCCAGTAGTAAGTTAGAGGGAGCCAAAAACATTCAGTACTTC. Translated, it gives CASSKLEGAKNIQYF.

The V gene is TRBV27, the J gene TRBJ1-5; 7 bases match TRBD1. J was trimmed by 4 bases and V by 8 bases; bases with no gene match: 5. CDR1 is MNHEY, CDR2 SMNVEV, per germline (reference sequence). The CDR3 is 13 residues long. The CDR3 here is CASRQGGNQPQHF. CDR3 nucleotides: TGTGCCAGCCGACAGGGAGGAAATCAGCCCCAGCATTTT.

V usage is TRBV5-1 and J usage is TRBJ2-2; 7 nucleotides agree with TRBD2. V lost 2 bases and J lost 4; bases outside the gene matches: 2. CDR1 and CDR2 from the germline V gene are SGHRS and YFSETQ. The CDR3 runs to 14 residues. CDR3 bases: TGCGCCAGCAGCTTTGGGACTACCACCGGGGAGCTGTTTTTT. This gives the protein CASSFGTTTGELFF.

This chain links TRBV11-2 with TRBJ1-3; D is undetermined. The germline V and J ends were trimmed by 2 bases and 8 bases, with 7 bases remaining between them. The length of the CDR3 is 12 residues. Looked up from germline, CDR1 is SGHAT and CDR2 is FQNNGV. CDR3 residues: CASSLYRDTIYF. CDR3 sequence (DNA): TGTGCCAGCAGCTTATACCGTGACACCATATATTTT. Using reference TRBV11-2 and TRBJ1-3 for the parts outside the CDR3, the full variable domain is EAGVAQSPRYKIIEKRQSVAFWCNPISGHATLYWYQQILGQGPKLLIQFQNNGVVDDSQLPKDRFSAERLKGVDSTLKIQPAKLEDSAVYLCASSLYRDTIYFGEGSWLTVV.

The chain links TRBV10-3 to TRBJ2-3; D is undetermined. CDR3 length: 15 amino acids. Trimming pared 4 bases from V and 5 bases from J, leaving 16 bases between. Germline CDR1 is ENHRY and CDR2 is SYGVKD. The CDR3 protein is CAISAFAGVRDTQYF. In DNA form, the CDR3 reads TGTGCCATCAGTGCCTTTGCCGGAGTTAGAGATACGCAGTATTTT.

J is TRBJ2-3 and V is TRBV30, with D perhaps being TRBD1 or TRBD2 (5 bases each). This CDR3 comprises 14 residues. Trimming pared 0 bases from V and 1 base from J, leaving 8 bases between. Germline CDR1 is GTSNPN and CDR2 is SVGIG (reference sequence). The CDR3 region has the DNA TGTGCCTGGAGTGTATTGGGGGGCACAGATACGCAGTATTTT. Amino acid sequence: CAWSVLGGTDTQYF.

The chain joins TRBV3-1 (or the pseudogene TRBV3-2) to TRBJ2-1; the match to TRBD2 covers 8 bases. The V gene end was trimmed by 4 bases and the J gene end by 1 base; junction bases not matched to a gene: 6. Germline CDR1 is LGHDT and CDR2 is YNNKEL (reference sequence). The CDR3 contains 16 residues. The CDR3 DNA reads TGTGCCAGCAGCCGACGTCGGGAGGGATCCTACAATGAGCAGTTCTTC. It translates to CASSRRREGSYNEQFF.

J is TRBJ2-1 and V is TRBV3-1 (or the pseudogene TRBV3-2), with 11 bases that match TRBD2. The CDR3 covers 15 residues. Germline trimming cut 2 bases from V and 7 bases from J; bases unmatched to any gene: 4. Germline V lookup: CDR1 LGHDT, CDR2 YNNKEL (reference sequence). The CDR3 protein is CASSQTGTSGNEQFF. The CDR3 coding sequence is TGTGCCAGCAGCCAAACCGGGACTAGCGGTAATGAGCAGTTCTTC.

V gene TRBV6-5 combines with J gene TRBJ2-3; D perhaps matches TRBD2 (6 bases). Germline V gene data show CDR1 as MNHEY and CDR2 as SVGAGI. The CDR3 totals 13 residues. V dropped 8 bases and J dropped 10 bases, with 19 bases sitting between them. The CDR3 nucleotides are TGTGCCAGCTGGGGGACTCCGCGAAGTGCGCAGTATTTT. Protein product: CASWGTPRSAQYF.

This clone is a singleton in its sample. This sequence joins TRBV7-8 and TRBJ2-7; possibly TRBD2 for D (6 bases). CDR1 and CDR2 (germline): SGHVS, FQNEAQ. CDR3 size: 15 residues. The V and J ends lost 7 bases and 6 bases respectively, with 22 bases between them. This CDR3 is CASTRVESGGREQYF. CDR3 bases: TGTGCCAGCACCCGGGTAGAGTCCGGGGGTCGCGAGCAGTACTTC.

In nucleotides, the CDR3 is TGCGCCAGCAGCTATCAGGGGGACGAGCAGTACTTC. It codes for CASSYQGDEQYF. The rearrangement uses TRBV5-1 and TRBJ2-7; 7 positions agree with TRBD1. The CDR3 has 12 amino acids. Losses at the gene ends were 3 bases for V and 5 bases for J; bases not matched to a gene: 2. CDR1 and CDR2 from the germline V gene are SGHRS and YFSETQ.

This clone came up once. This chain's CDR3 is CASSRGLASTDTQYF. The CDR3 bases are TGCGCCAGCAGCCGAGGGTTAGCGAGCACAGATACGCAGTATTTT. The rearrangement joins TRBV4-3 to TRBJ2-3; TRBD2 might be the D (5 bases). In germline, CDR1 is LGHNA, CDR2 YSLEER. V dropped 4 bases and J dropped 0 bases, with 11 bases sitting between them. This CDR3 has 15 amino acids.

The CDR3 here is CASSHTAGGTTDTQYF. As DNA, the CDR3 is TGCGCCAGCAGCCATACAGCGGGGGGGACCACAGATACGCAGTATTTT. The rearrangement uses TRBV4-3 and TRBJ2-3; TRBD2 agrees at 10 bases. Losses at the gene ends were 3 bases for V and 2 bases for J; bases not matched to a gene: 5. The CDR3 covers 16 residues. The germline CDR1 and CDR2 sequences are LGHNA and YSLEER.

The chain has TRBV30 and TRBJ1-1; 7 bases are a match to TRBD1. Germline-derived CDR1 and CDR2 are GTSNPN and SVGIG (reference sequence). This CDR3 is 11 amino acids long. J was trimmed by 10 bases and V by 5 bases; bases with no gene match: 7. CDR3 nucleotides: TGTGCCTGGGGACAGGAGATGGGAGCTTTCTTT. Protein: CAWGQEMGAFF.

In its sample, this clone was seen a few times. This chain connects TRBV5-4 to TRBJ2-1, with D uncertain. V was shortened by 4 bases and J by 5 bases, with 16 bases between the two germline ends. The CDR3 sequence is 15 residues long. Germline CDR1 is SGHNT and CDR2 is YYREEE (reference sequence). As DNA, the CDR3 is TGTGCCAGCAGCCCGGCCGGGCTGGCCAACAATGAGCAGTTCTTC. This encodes CASSPAGLANNEQFF.